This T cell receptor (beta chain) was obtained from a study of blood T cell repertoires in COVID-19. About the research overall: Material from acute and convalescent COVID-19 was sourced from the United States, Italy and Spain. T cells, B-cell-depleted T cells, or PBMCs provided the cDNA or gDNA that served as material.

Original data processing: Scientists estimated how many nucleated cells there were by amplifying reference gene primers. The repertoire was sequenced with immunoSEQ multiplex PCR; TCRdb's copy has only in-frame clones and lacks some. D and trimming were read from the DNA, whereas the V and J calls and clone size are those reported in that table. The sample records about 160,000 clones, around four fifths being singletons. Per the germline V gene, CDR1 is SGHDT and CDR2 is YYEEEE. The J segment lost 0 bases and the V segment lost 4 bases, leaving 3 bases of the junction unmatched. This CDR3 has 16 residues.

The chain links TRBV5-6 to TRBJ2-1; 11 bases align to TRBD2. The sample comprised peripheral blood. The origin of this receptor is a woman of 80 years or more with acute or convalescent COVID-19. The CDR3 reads CASSPTSGNSYNEQFF. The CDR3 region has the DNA TGTGCCAGCAGCCCGACTAGCGGGAACTCCTACAATGAGCAGTTCTTC.